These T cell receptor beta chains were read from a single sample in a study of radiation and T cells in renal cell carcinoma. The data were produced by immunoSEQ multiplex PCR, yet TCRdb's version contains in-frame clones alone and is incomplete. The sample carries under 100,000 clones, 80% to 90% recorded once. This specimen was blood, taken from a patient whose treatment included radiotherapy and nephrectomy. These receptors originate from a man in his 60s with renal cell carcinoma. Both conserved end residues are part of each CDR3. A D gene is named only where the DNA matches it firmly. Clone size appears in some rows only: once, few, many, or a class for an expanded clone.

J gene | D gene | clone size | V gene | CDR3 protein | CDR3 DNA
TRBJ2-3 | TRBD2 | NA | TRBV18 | CASSYGLAVPSTDTQYF | TGTGCCAGCTCCTACGGACTAGCGGTTCCAAGCACAGATACGCAGTATTTT
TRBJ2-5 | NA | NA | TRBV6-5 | CASKVTGVETQYF | TGTGCCAGCAAAGTAACCGGGGTAGAGACCCAGTACTTC
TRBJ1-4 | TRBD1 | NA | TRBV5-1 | CASSVRDRDEKLFF | TGCGCCAGCAGCGTCCGGGACAGGGATGAAAAACTGTTTTTT
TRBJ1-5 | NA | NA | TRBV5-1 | CASSPAAGEGQPQHF | TGCGCCAGCAGCCCAGCGGCAGGGGAGGGTCAGCCCCAGCATTTT
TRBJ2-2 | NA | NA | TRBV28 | CASRSSAGTGELFF | TGTGCCAGCAGAAGCTCGGCGGGCACCGGGGAGCTGTTTTTT
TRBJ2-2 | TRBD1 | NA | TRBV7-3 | CASSPQGANTGELFF | TGTGCCAGCAGCCCACAGGGGGCCAACACCGGGGAGCTGTTTTTT
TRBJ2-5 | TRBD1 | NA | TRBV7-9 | CASNPRQGQETQYF | TGTGCCAGCAACCCAAGACAGGGCCAAGAGACCCAGTACTTC
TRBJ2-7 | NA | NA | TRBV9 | CASSVGTERSLYF | TGTGCCAGCAGCGTAGGGACGGAGCGGAGTCTGTACTTC
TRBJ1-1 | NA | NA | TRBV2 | CASSEGENTEAFF | TGTGCCAGCAGTGAAGGGGAGAACACTGAAGCTTTCTTT
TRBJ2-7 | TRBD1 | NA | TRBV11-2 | CASSFGTGDYEQYF | TGTGCCAGCAGCTTTGGGACAGGGGACTACGAGCAGTACTTC
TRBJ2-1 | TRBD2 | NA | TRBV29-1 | CSVDGLAGNNEQFF | TGCAGCGTAGATGGACTAGCGGGTAACAATGAGCAGTTCTTC
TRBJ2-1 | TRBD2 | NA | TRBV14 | CASSNGLAGTSYNEQFF | TGTGCCAGCAGCAACGGACTAGCGGGTACCTCCTACAATGAGCAGTTCTTC
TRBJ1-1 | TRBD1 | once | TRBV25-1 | CASSEWDRALSKAFF | TGTGCCAGCAGTGAATGGGACAGGGCACTCAGCAAGGCTTTCTTT
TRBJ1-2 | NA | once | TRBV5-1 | CASSPGDHAVRYGYTF | TGCGCCAGCAGCCCCGGGGACCACGCAGTAAGATATGGCTACACCTTC
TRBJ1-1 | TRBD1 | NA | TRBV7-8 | CASSLGQGVEAFF | TGTGCCAGCAGCTTAGGACAGGGGGTTGAAGCTTTCTTT
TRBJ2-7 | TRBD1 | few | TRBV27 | CASSFGTGFFYEQYF | TGTGCCAGCAGTTTTGGGACAGGGTTTTTCTACGAGCAGTACTTC
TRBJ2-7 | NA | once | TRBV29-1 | CSAEMSGREQYF | TGCAGCGCCGAAATGTCGGGGCGCGAGCAGTACTTC
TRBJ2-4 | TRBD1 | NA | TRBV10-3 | CAIGTGDTKNIQYF | TGTGCCATCGGGACAGGGGATACCAAAAACATTCAGTACTTC
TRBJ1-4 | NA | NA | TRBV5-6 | CASSLTDFPNEKLFF | TGTGCCAGCAGCTTGACGGACTTCCCTAATGAAAAACTGTTTTTT
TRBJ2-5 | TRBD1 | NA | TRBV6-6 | CASSTSQTGDGEAQYF | TGTGCCAGCAGTACATCACAGACAGGGGACGGGGAGGCCCAGTACTTC
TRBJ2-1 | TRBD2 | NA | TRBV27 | CASRLAGVNNEQFF | TGTGCCAGCAGGCTAGCGGGAGTTAACAATGAGCAGTTCTTC
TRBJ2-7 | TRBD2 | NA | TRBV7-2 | CASSFRTAGEGEQYF | TGTGCCAGCAGCTTTAGGACGGCGGGAGAAGGCGAGCAGTACTTC
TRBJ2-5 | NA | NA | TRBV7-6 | CASALVIRETQYF | TGTGCCAGCGCACTAGTAATTAGGGAGACCCAGTACTTC
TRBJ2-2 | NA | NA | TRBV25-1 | CASSTGTGNTGELFF | TGTGCCAGCAGCACCGGGACGGGGAACACCGGGGAGCTGTTTTTT
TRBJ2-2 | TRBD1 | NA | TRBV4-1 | CASSQAEQGSGELFF | TGCGCCAGCAGCCAAGCGGAACAGGGGTCCGGGGAGCTGTTTTTT
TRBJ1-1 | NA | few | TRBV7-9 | CASSLRGRGAFF | TGTGCCAGCAGCTTAAGGGGGAGAGGAGCTTTCTTT
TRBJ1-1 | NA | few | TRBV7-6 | CASSVDQRTEAFF | TGTGCCAGCAGCGTTGACCAACGCACTGAAGCTTTCTTT